This T cell receptor (beta chain) was sequenced during a study of neoadjuvant nivolumab and ipilimumab in lung cancer. Overall study findings and caveats: Only a single major-pathologic-response sample was available for clonality analysis. TCR receptors were sequenced in few samples. Blood richness before therapy tracked richness in tumors resected after neoadjuvant therapy.

The CDR3 totals 14 residues. Germline trimming cut 4 bases from V and 6 bases from J; bases unmatched to any gene: 1. Germline V lookup: CDR1 SGHTA, CDR2 FQGNSA. For this clone: Its specificity is not known.

Profiled with immunoSEQ multiplex PCR; TCRdb holds only in-frame clones, not every one. The sample carries 4,500 or so clones, more than 60% recorded once. Material: adjacent normal lung tissue, obtained after neoadjuvant nivolumab, alone or with ipilimumab, at or shortly before surgery. The chain is built from TRBV7-2 and TRBJ2-7; TRBD2 aligns across 15 bases. This receptor was obtained from an adult with non-small cell lung cancer. The CDR3 loop is CASSSGLAGGEQYF. The CDR3 nucleotides are TGTGCCAGCAGCTCGGGACTAGCGGGGGGCGAGCAGTACTTC.